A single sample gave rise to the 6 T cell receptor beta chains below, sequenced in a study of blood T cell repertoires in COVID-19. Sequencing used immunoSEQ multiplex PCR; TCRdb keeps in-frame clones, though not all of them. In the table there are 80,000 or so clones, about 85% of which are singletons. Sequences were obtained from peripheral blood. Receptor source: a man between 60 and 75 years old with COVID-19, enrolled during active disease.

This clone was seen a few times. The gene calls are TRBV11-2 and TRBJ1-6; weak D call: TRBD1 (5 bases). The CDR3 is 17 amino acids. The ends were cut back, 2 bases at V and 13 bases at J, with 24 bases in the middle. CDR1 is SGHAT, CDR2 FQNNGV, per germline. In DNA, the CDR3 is TGTGCCAGCAGCTTAATTGGGGGGGGGATTTCTAGCACGCCCCTCCACTTT. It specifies CASSLIGGGISSTPLHF.

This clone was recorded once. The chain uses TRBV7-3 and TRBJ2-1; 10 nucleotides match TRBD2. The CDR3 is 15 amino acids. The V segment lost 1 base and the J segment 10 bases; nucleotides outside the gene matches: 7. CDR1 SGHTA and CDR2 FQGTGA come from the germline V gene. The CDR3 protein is CASSLNQREGGEQFF. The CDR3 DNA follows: TGTGCCAGCAGCTTAAACCAGCGGGAGGGCGGGGAGCAGTTCTTC. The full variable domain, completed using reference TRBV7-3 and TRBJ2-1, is GAGVSQTPSNKVTEKGKYVELRCDPISGHTALYWYRQSLGQGPEFLIYFQGTGAADDSGLPNDRFFAVRPEGSVSTLKIQRTERGDSAVYLCASSLNQREGGEQFFGPGTRLTVL.

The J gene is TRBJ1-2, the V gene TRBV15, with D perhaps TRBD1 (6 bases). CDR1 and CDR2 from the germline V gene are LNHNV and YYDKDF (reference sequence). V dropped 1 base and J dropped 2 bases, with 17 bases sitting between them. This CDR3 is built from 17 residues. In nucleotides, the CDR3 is TGTGCCACCAGCAGAGGGGCAGGGGATCGGGTAAACTATGGCTACACCTTC. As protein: CATSRGAGDRVNYGYTF.

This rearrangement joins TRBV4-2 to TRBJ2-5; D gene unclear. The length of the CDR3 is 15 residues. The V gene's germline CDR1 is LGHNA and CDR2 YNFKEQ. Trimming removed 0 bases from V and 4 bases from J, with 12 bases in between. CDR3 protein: CASSQDWARPETQYF. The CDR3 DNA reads TGTGCCAGCAGCCAAGATTGGGCCCGCCCAGAGACCCAGTACTTC.

This CDR3 is CASTGTFGYTF. DNA for the CDR3: TGTGCCAGCACTGGGACATTTGGCTACACCTTC. The chain joins TRBV6-5 to TRBJ1-2; possible D gene TRBD1, 6 bases. V shed 7 bases and J shed 7 bases, with 10 bases lying between them. The CDR3 length is 11 residues. The V gene's germline CDR1 is MNHEY and CDR2 SVGAGI.

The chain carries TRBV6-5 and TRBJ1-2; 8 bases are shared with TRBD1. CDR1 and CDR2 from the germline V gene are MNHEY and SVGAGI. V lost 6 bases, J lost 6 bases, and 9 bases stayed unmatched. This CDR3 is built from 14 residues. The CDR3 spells CASSFSADRDGYTF. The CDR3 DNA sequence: TGTGCCAGCAGCTTCAGCGCGGACAGGGATGGCTACACCTTC.